The following is a TCR beta chain sequence with its context. CDR3 length: 13 amino acids. V gave up 5 bases and J gave up 6 bases, with 13 bases separating them. Germline V gene lookup returns CDR1 SQVTM and CDR2 ANQGSEA. This entry is derived from a study of blood T cell repertoires in COVID-19. Per the original data handling: How many nucleated cells were present was estimated from reference gene primer amplification. The table came from immunoSEQ multiplex PCR; TCRdb's copy has only in-frame clones and leaves some out. Clone size and V and J calls were adopted from that table, with D and trimming inferred from the DNA. There are 50,000 to 65,000 clones in the sample; roughly 76% occur only once, and roughly 4.8% lies in the top ten.

This TCR was recovered from a woman in her fifties or sixties with acute or convalescent COVID-19. Sequenced material: peripheral blood. V and J are TRBV29-1 and TRBJ1-4, with D possibly matching TRBD1 (5 bases). DNA for the CDR3: TGCAGCGTTCTGCGGGGGTTAGATGAAAAACTGTTTTTT. Protein: CSVLRGLDEKLFF.